This entry concerns a single T cell receptor (beta chain). What this receptor recognizes is not known. No clone much larger than this one lies a single base away; base qualities are absent. This entry is derived from a study of blood T cells in healthy people across ages (dated by TCRdb to between 2015 and 2016). Turning to the overall study: In model experiments, roughly one uniquely barcoded TCR beta cDNA molecule per two T cells was captured by template switching. The study analyzed two additional independent replicas of 1 million unique cDNA reads from the same blood draw for two donors, one aged 18 to 29 and one aged 80 or older. To avoid experimental bias, donors of different ages were spread randomly across the sequencing lanes. To track age-related changes in TCR beta repertoire diversity, the study relied on deep sequencing normalized with unique cDNA molecular identifiers. Four age groups were formed from the donors: young (average approximately 17 years), middle-aged (just under 40), aged (over 55) and long-lived (more than 75). The investigation overall reported the following: Compared with the aged group, the long-lived group had more naive CD4+ T cells, fewer expanded clones and increased TCR diversity, a pattern suggesting age selection. Conclusive comparison of naive and antigen-experienced compartments was prevented by the profiling of bulk unsorted PBMCs. A strong correlation was found between observed TCR beta diversity and the percentage of naive T cells measured by flow cytometry. Estimates of total diversity from one million sequenced T cells were regarded as lower bounds and underestimates. As age increased, observed TCR beta diversity per million T cells dropped in a roughly linear way, and a significant reduction was already evident by age about 40. Because the CMV infection status of the donors was unknown, age-related changes in expanded clonotypes may potentially have been confounded.

Measured from the cysteine to the phenylalanine, the CDR3 is 17 residues long. The CDR3 DNA has 51 bases and is translated from base 1. V and J are truncated by 3 bases and 4 bases respectively, leaving an intervening sequence of 16 bases. The donors were 40 or so Caucasian individuals from Russia, aged roughly 6 to 100 years, who were systemically healthy. Around 10 milliliters of peripheral blood were collected from each donor into EDTA-treated Vacutainer tubes. PBMCs were isolated by Ficoll-Paque density-gradient centrifugation, with at least 7 million obtained per sample. Trizol reagent was used to extract total RNA from the PBMCs, yielding at least 5.5 micrograms per sample. Naive CD45RAhigh/CD27high T cell percentages were measured by flow cytometry on a PBMC aliquot from every donor. To prepare the library, 5' RACE was applied. Sequencing instrument: Illumina HiSeq 2500. A second roughly 6 to 12 cycle PCR used a sample-barcoded 5' primer and a J-beta primer mix. A template-switch 5' adaptor carrying 12 random nucleotides introduced a unique molecular identifier onto each TCR beta cDNA molecule. At least 3 million CDR3-containing paired-end reads were obtained from each sample. First-strand cDNA synthesis was performed from all RNA using the Mint cDNA synthesis kit, with priming by a TRBC-specific oligonucleotide. Following uracil-DNA glycosylase treatment, all cDNA underwent a first 18-cycle PCR with the universal primers M1SS and BC2_uni_R. From the authors' description of their analysis: Normalization of each sample was performed by random selection of 1 million high-quality reads, each carrying a distinct molecular identifier. Reads sharing molecular identifiers were discarded rather than binned into consensus sequences. MiTCR, with a Q25 quality threshold and the strictest error-elimination algorithm, was used for CDR3 identification, clonotype clustering and error correction. A nonparametric unseen species model using Euler transformation provided a lower-bound estimate of total TCR beta diversity. The public reads were run again by TCRdb, first through fastp at Q25 and then through MiXCR, and only productive beta chains were kept. Each record represents a unique CDR3 protein, reported with the most common genes and DNA among its rows. None of the V and J calls come from the authors' own analysis; TCRdb made them. This sample holds about 1.4 million distinct CDR3 sequences; approximately 59% were observed only once. The ten most abundant clones make up 6.5% to 8.5% of the sample.

The sequence is built from TRBV12-3 or TRBV12-4 and TRBJ2-6; TRBD2 is a possible D gene, resting on 5 matching bases. Input material: blood. This TCR came from a man aged 18 to 29 in good health. The nucleotides are TGTGCCAGCAGTTTTGGACTCAGCCTAAGGGGGGCCAACGTCCTGACTTTC. The translation is CASSFGLSLRGANVLTF.